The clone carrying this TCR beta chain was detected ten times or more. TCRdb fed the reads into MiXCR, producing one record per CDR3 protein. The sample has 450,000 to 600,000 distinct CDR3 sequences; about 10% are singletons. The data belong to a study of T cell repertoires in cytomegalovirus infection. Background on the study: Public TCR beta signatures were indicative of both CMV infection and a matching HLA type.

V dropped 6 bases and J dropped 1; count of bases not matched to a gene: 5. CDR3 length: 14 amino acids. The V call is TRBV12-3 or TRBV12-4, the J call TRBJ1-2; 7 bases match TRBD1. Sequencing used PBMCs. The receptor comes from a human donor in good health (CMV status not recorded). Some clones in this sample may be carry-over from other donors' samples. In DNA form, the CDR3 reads TGTGCCAGCAGCGGGGGACAGATTAACTATGGCTACACCTTC. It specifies CASSGGQINYGYTF.